A selection of T cell receptor beta chains follows, all from one sample in a study of cytomegalovirus exposure and HLA in healthy donors. Some clones are missing from TCRdb's copy, which holds only in-frame ones; the method was immunoSEQ multiplex PCR. In the table there are about 140,000 clones, approximately 73% of which are singletons. Sequenced: PBMCs. Receptors originate from a human donor in good health. Each CDR3 is given with its conserved first and last residue. Each record gives: CDR3 length, clone size, V gene, D gene, J gene, CDR3 DNA, CDR3 protein. D genes are given only for firm matches. Clone size appears in some rows only: once, few, many, or a class for an expanded clone.

15	once	TRBV27	TRBD2	TRBJ2-1	TGTGCCAGCAGTGACGGGGGGGCGGGTCAGGGTGAGCAGTTCTTC	CASSDGGAGQGEQFF
15	NA	TRBV18	NA	TRBJ1-1	TGTGCCAGCTCACCAGGGACAACCATGAACACTGAAGCTTTCTTT	CASSPGTTMNTEAFF
14	NA	TRBV28	TRBD1	TRBJ1-1	TGTGCCAGCAGACTACAGGGGTTATACACTGAAGCTTTCTTT	CASRLQGLYTEAFF
15	NA	TRBV6-5	TRBD1	TRBJ2-7	TGTGCCAGCAGTTACGCCGGGACAGGGGGGGGCGAGCAGTACTTC	CASSYAGTGGGEQYF
14	few	TRBV4-1	TRBD2	TRBJ2-5	TGCGCCAGCAGCCAAGTAGCGGGGCAAGAGACCCAGTACTTC	CASSQVAGQETQYF
13	NA	TRBV29-1	TRBD1	TRBJ1-2	TGCAGCGGCAGTAAGACAGGGGGCGATGGCTACACCTTC	CSGSKTGGDGYTF
14	once	TRBV9	NA	TRBJ2-5	TGTGCCAGCAGCGTAAAGGGGTTGGGGGAGACCCAGTACTTC	CASSVKGLGETQYF
15	NA	TRBV30	TRBD2	TRBJ2-7	TGTGCCTGGAGTGTATCTAGCGGGAGTCTTTACGAGCAGTACTTC	CAWSVSSGSLYEQYF
10	few	TRBV2	NA	TRBJ1-2	TGTGCCACCACAGGGTATGGCTACACCTTC	CATTGYGYTF
17	NA	TRBV7-2	NA	TRBJ1-3	TGTGCCAGCAGCTTATGGGGCAGCCGGAAAGGGGGAAACACCATATATTTT	CASSLWGSRKGGNTIYF
16	NA	TRBV4-1	NA	TRBJ2-3	TGCGCCAGCAGCCAGGATCGGGGGGACACGGTATATACGCAGTATTTT	CASSQDRGDTVYTQYF
14	NA	TRBV6-1	NA	TRBJ2-7	TGTGCCAGCAGTGATTTGGGGACTCCTTTCGAGCAGTACTTC	CASSDLGTPFEQYF
19	NA	TRBV28	NA	TRBJ2-3	TGTGCCAGCAGTTCTTTAGTCCAAGGAGGGGGCATTAGCACAGATACGCAGTATTTT	CASSSLVQGGGISTDTQYF
12	NA	TRBV30	NA	TRBJ1-3	TGTGCCTGGGAGCGCTCTGGAAACACCATATATTTT	CAWERSGNTIYF
16	few	TRBV15	NA	TRBJ1-5	TGTGCCACCAGCAGAGATCGGCCAGGAGGGGATCAGCCCCAGCATTTT	CATSRDRPGGDQPQHF
13	NA	TRBV7-9	TRBD2	TRBJ2-3	TGTGCCAGCTCTAGCGGGGGGTCAGATACGCAGTATTTT	CASSSGGSDTQYF
17	NA	TRBV11-2	TRBD1	TRBJ1-4	TGTGCCAGCAGCTTAGCCACAGGGGGCGGGTACCATGAAAAACTGTTTTTT	CASSLATGGGYHEKLFF
16	NA	TRBV4-1	TRBD1	TRBJ2-7	TGCGCCAGCAGCCAGTCCCCGGGACAGGGGGCCTACGAGCAGTACTTC	CASSQSPGQGAYEQYF
15	NA	TRBV6-1	NA	TRBJ2-5	TGTGCCAGCAAACAAGTGCGGGGCTCGCAAGAGACCCAGTACTTC	CASKQVRGSQETQYF
16	NA	TRBV15	TRBD2	TRBJ2-1	TGTGCCACCAGCAGCTTAGCGGGAGGGGGTGGCAATGAGCAGTTCTTC	CATSSLAGGGGNEQFF
17	few	TRBV4-1	NA	TRBJ1-3	TGCGCCAGCAGCCAAGAGGCCCCCCAGGTCTCTGGAAACACCATATATTTT	CASSQEAPQVSGNTIYF
14	NA	TRBV6-1	NA	TRBJ1-1	TGTGCCAGCAGTGAAGCCTGGGGGGGCACTGAAGCTTTCTTT	CASSEAWGGTEAFF
13	NA	TRBV30	TRBD2	TRBJ2-3	TGTGCCCGGGAGGGGGGGGAAGGAAATACGCAGTATTTT	CAREGGEGNTQYF
15	NA	TRBV27	NA	TRBJ2-2	TGTGCCAGCAGTACCCGGACAAGTAACACCGGGGAGCTGTTTTTT	CASSTRTSNTGELFF
15	few	TRBV30	NA	TRBJ2-2	TGTGCCTGGACCCCGCCCCCGGGAGTCAGCGGGGAGCTGTTTTTT	CAWTPPPGVSGELFF
14	few	TRBV18	TRBD1	TRBJ1-1	TGTGCCAGCTCACCCTCCGGGACAGGGTTTGAAGCTTTCTTT	CASSPSGTGFEAFF
13	NA	TRBV9	NA	TRBJ2-2	TGTGCCAGCAGCGTAGTAGCGGCCGGGGAGCTGTTTTTT	CASSVVAAGELFF
14	NA	TRBV6-5	TRBD2	TRBJ2-7	TGTGCCAGCAGTTACGCGGGAGTATCCTACGAGCAGTACTTC	CASSYAGVSYEQYF
14	NA	TRBV29-1	TRBD1	TRBJ2-3	TGCAGCGTCCTAACGACAGGGAGCACAGATACGCAGTATTTT	CSVLTTGSTDTQYF
14	NA	TRBV19	NA	TRBJ2-3	TGTGCCAGTAGTATTTTGCGGGAATCAGATACGCAGTATTTT	CASSILRESDTQYF
14	NA	TRBV6-6	NA	TRBJ1-1	TGTGCCAGCAGCCCTGTTACTTCAGGGGCTGAAGCTTTCTTT	CASSPVTSGAEAFF
14	NA	TRBV7-9	NA	TRBJ1-6	TGTGCCAGCAGCTCGGGGGGTCGGAATTCACCCCTCCACTTT	CASSSGGRNSPLHF
15	NA	TRBV19	TRBD2	TRBJ2-7	TGTGCCAGTAGCAATAGCGGGGGCGATTCCTACGAGCAGTACTTC	CASSNSGGDSYEQYF
13	few	TRBV30	TRBD1	TRBJ1-4	TGTGCCTGTAACCGGGACAGTATTGAAAAACTGTTTTTT	CACNRDSIEKLFF
13	NA	TRBV11-3	NA	TRBJ2-2	TGTGCCAGCAGCCTCCGACTTCCCGGGGAGCTGTTTTTT	CASSLRLPGELFF
14	NA	TRBV29-1	TRBD1	TRBJ2-7	TGCAGCGTTGAAAGGGACAGGAGGTCCTACGAGCAGTACTTC	CSVERDRRSYEQYF
14	few	TRBV4-1	NA	TRBJ1-5	TGCGCCAGCAGCCAGGGAGTGGGCTCTCAGCCCCAGCATTTT	CASSQGVGSQPQHF
11	NA	TRBV6-6	NA	TRBJ2-5	TGTGCCAGCAGCCGCACAACCCACCAGTACTTC	CASSRTTHQYF
16	NA	TRBV19	TRBD1	TRBJ2-7	TGTGCCAGTAGTAACCTAACGACAGGGCCCAGATACGAGCAGTACTTC	CASSNLTTGPRYEQYF